This T cell receptor (beta chain) was sequenced in a study of cytotoxic CD8 clonotypes in ibrutinib-treated CLL. For the study at large: Across samples, productive templates numbered around 260,000 and productive rearrangements reached around 98,000 on average.

Trimming took 2 bases from V and 4 from J, leaving 18 bases between them. The CDR3 totals 17 residues. Per the germline V gene, CDR1 is LGHNT and CDR2 is FRNRAP. Sequencing sought depths of 1 in 200,000 to 1 in 1 million T cells. The method was immunoSEQ multiplex PCR; TCRdb's version includes in-frame clones alone and lacks a portion of them. Here the sample spans about 310,000 clones, about 77% being singletons. As input for TCR beta libraries, about 2 micrograms of genomic DNA came from cryopreserved PBMCs. The starting material was PBMCs, obtained before ibrutinib treatment. This sequence joins TRBV12-5 and TRBJ2-1; a possible D gene is TRBD1 (8 bases). The TCR was taken from a human donor with chronic lymphocytic leukemia. The CDR3 here is CASGLPLTGGAYNEQFF. DNA for the CDR3: TGTGCTAGTGGTTTGCCCTTAACAGGGGGGGCTTACAATGAGCAGTTCTTC.